This T cell receptor beta chain was recovered during a study of response to subunit inactivated influenza vaccine. TCRdb redid the calling of the RT-PCR reads with MiXCR, one entry per CDR3 protein. The table records approximately 530,000 distinct CDR3 sequences, 7.5% to 8.5% of them present only once. Per the germline V gene, CDR1 is MNHEY and CDR2 is SMNVEV (reference sequence). The CDR3 runs to 13 residues. The V gene lost 2 bases and the J gene lost 7 bases, with 8 bases spanning the gap. The chain joins TRBV27 to TRBJ2-2; tentatively, D is TRBD1 (5 bases). This TCR was recovered from a man aged 45 to 70 who received an inactivated influenza vaccine. The sequencing here drew on PBMCs from blood, taken around 2 years after vaccination. CDR3 bases: TGTGCCAGCAGTTTACTCAGGGTCGGGGAGCTGTTTTTT. Translated: CASSLLRVGELFF.